The rows below give T cell receptor beta chains drawn from one sample of a study of T cell responses to AZD1222 COVID-19 vaccine. Some clones are missing from TCRdb's copy, which holds only in-frame ones; the method was immunoSEQ multiplex PCR. The sample records 90,000 to 150,000 clones, approximately 90% being singletons. The sequencing here drew on peripheral blood, taken on day 0 of AZD1222 vaccination. The receptors derive from an adult in good health. CDR3s include the opening cysteine and the closing phenylalanine or tryptophan. Each record gives: D gene, clone size, J gene, V gene, CDR3 DNA, CDR3 protein. The D gene is left open where the match is weak. The size entry is marked missing in some rows and otherwise reads once, few, many or a size class.

d_gene: NA; abundance: NA; j_gene: TRBJ1-2; v_gene: TRBV5-4; CDR3nt: TGTGCCAGCAGCTTGATGGGGGCAGGCTATGGCTACACCTTC; CDR3aa: CASSLMGAGYGYTF
d_gene: NA; abundance: NA; j_gene: TRBJ1-1; v_gene: TRBV11-2; CDR3nt: TGTGCCAGCAGCTTAGAACAGAAGAACACTGAAGCTTTCTTT; CDR3aa: CASSLEQKNTEAFF
d_gene: NA; abundance: NA; j_gene: TRBJ2-1; v_gene: TRBV27; CDR3nt: TGTGCCAGCAGTTTGTCCTCTAGCTCCTACAATGAGCAGTTCTTC; CDR3aa: CASSLSSSSYNEQFF
d_gene: TRBD2; abundance: NA; j_gene: TRBJ2-7; v_gene: TRBV5-4; CDR3nt: TGTGCCAGCAGCTTGGAGGCGGGAGGCTGGGAGCAGTACTTC; CDR3aa: CASSLEAGGWEQYF
d_gene: TRBD2; abundance: once; j_gene: TRBJ2-3; v_gene: TRBV7-2; CDR3nt: TGTGCCAGCAGTGTGACTAGCGGGAGGACAGATACGCAGTATTTT; CDR3aa: CASSVTSGRTDTQYF
d_gene: TRBD2; abundance: NA; j_gene: TRBJ2-1; v_gene: TRBV5-5; CDR3nt: TGTGCCAGCAGCTTCATAAGCGGGAGGGCCTCCAATGAGCAGTTCTTC; CDR3aa: CASSFISGRASNEQFF
d_gene: NA; abundance: NA; j_gene: TRBJ2-7; v_gene: TRBV5-1; CDR3nt: TGCGCCAGCAGCTTGGCGGGATACTCCTACGAGCAGTACTTC; CDR3aa: CASSLAGYSYEQYF
d_gene: NA; abundance: NA; j_gene: TRBJ2-7; v_gene: TRBV6-1; CDR3nt: TGTGCCAGCAGTGATTCCGGGTTCAACTACGAGCAGTACTTC; CDR3aa: CASSDSGFNYEQYF
d_gene: TRBD1; abundance: NA; j_gene: TRBJ1-4; v_gene: TRBV28; CDR3nt: TGTGCCAGCAGCGGTGGGACAGGGGGCAATGAAAAACTGTTTTTT; CDR3aa: CASSGGTGGNEKLFF
d_gene: NA; abundance: NA; j_gene: TRBJ2-1; v_gene: TRBV3-1/TRBV3-2; CDR3nt: TGTGCCAGCAGCTCTAGCTGGGTTAGCCCCCAAGGGAATGAGCAGTTCTTC; CDR3aa: CASSSSWVSPQGNEQFF
d_gene: TRBD2; abundance: NA; j_gene: TRBJ2-1; v_gene: TRBV5-1; CDR3nt: TGCGCCAGCAGCTTCGGACTAGCGGGAGTTTCTGAGCAGTTCTTC; CDR3aa: CASSFGLAGVSEQFF
d_gene: TRBD2; abundance: NA; j_gene: TRBJ2-1; v_gene: TRBV5-1; CDR3nt: TGCGCCAGCAGCTGGTCCGGACTAGCGGGGGGCTACAATGAGCAGTTCTTC; CDR3aa: CASSWSGLAGGYNEQFF
d_gene: TRBD2; abundance: NA; j_gene: TRBJ2-2; v_gene: TRBV19; CDR3nt: TGTGCCAGTAGTAGGGGGACTAGCGGGAGTCGGACCGGGGAGCTGTTTTTT; CDR3aa: CASSRGTSGSRTGELFF
d_gene: NA; abundance: NA; j_gene: TRBJ1-3; v_gene: TRBV29-1; CDR3nt: TGCAGCGTGGGGGACTTGTATGGAAACACCATATATTTT; CDR3aa: CSVGDLYGNTIYF
d_gene: NA; abundance: NA; j_gene: TRBJ1-6; v_gene: TRBV7-2; CDR3nt: TGTGCCAGCAGCTTAGCGGTGGGCTCCTATAATTCACCCCTCCACTTT; CDR3aa: CASSLAVGSYNSPLHF
d_gene: TRBD1; abundance: NA; j_gene: TRBJ1-3; v_gene: TRBV6-5; CDR3nt: TGTGCCAGCAGTCAGACGACAGGGTATGGAAACACCATATATTTT; CDR3aa: CASSQTTGYGNTIYF
d_gene: TRBD1; abundance: once; j_gene: TRBJ2-7; v_gene: TRBV4-1; CDR3nt: TGCGCCAGCAGCCAATCCGGACAGGGGAGGGGAGAGCAGTACTTC; CDR3aa: CASSQSGQGRGEQYF
d_gene: TRBD1; abundance: NA; j_gene: TRBJ2-7; v_gene: TRBV19; CDR3nt: TGTGCCAGTAGCCAACAGGGGGGCTACGAGCAGTACTTC; CDR3aa: CASSQQGGYEQYF
d_gene: TRBD1; abundance: NA; j_gene: TRBJ2-7; v_gene: TRBV18; CDR3nt: TGTGCCAGCTCCAGCACAGGGGTTGCATACGAGCAGTACTTC; CDR3aa: CASSSTGVAYEQYF
d_gene: NA; abundance: NA; j_gene: TRBJ2-5; v_gene: TRBV5-1; CDR3nt: TGCGCCAGCAGCTTAGGTCCCGGGTTCCAAGAGACCCAGTACTTC; CDR3aa: CASSLGPGFQETQYF
d_gene: NA; abundance: NA; j_gene: TRBJ1-6; v_gene: TRBV30; CDR3nt: TGTGCCTGGATTTCCGACATCACATCTTCACCCCTCCACTTT; CDR3aa: CAWISDITSSPLHF
d_gene: NA; abundance: NA; j_gene: TRBJ1-5; v_gene: TRBV19; CDR3nt: TGTGCCAGTAGTATAGCAGGAAATCAGCCCCAGCATTTT; CDR3aa: CASSIAGNQPQHF
d_gene: TRBD1; abundance: NA; j_gene: TRBJ2-1; v_gene: TRBV6-5; CDR3nt: TGTGCCAGCAGTCAGGACAGGGGGCATGAGCAGTTCTTC; CDR3aa: CASSQDRGHEQFF
d_gene: NA; abundance: NA; j_gene: TRBJ2-5; v_gene: TRBV15; CDR3nt: TGTGCCACCAGCAACAGGGGAGGGTTTCTTAAGACCCAGTACTTC; CDR3aa: CATSNRGGFLKTQYF